What follows describes a single T cell receptor beta chain. The CDR3 length is 16 residues. Germline CDR1 SGHVS, CDR2 FNYEAQ. From the PCR reads, TCRdb called clonotypes with MiXCR, one entry per CDR3 protein. The table shows 15,000 to 18,000 distinct CDR3 sequences, with about 54% occurring only once. The sample originates from a study of tumor-infiltrating lymphocytes in oesophageal squamous cell carcinoma. This sequence joins TRBV7-6 and TRBJ2-5, with 8 bases lining up with TRBD2. The DNA end is more similar to TRBJ2-7, so the J call may be wrong. The sample comprised esophageal tumor tissue. The sequence came from a female donor with esophageal squamous cell carcinoma. This chain's CDR3 is CASSQTPGLVFHEQYF. Here the CDR3 DNA reads TGTGCCAGCAGCCAAACCCCGGGACTAGTATTCCACGAGCAGTACTTC.